Shown below are 14 T cell receptor beta chains from a single sample sequenced in a study of OX40 agonist ivuxolimab in advanced cancers. Here immunoSEQ multiplex PCR was the method, and the copy in TCRdb shows in-frame clones only, minus some. The table shows tens of thousands of clones, with 80% to 95% occurring only once. The sample in question was CD4+ or CD8+ T cells sorted from blood, obtained in a trial of the OX40 agonist ivuxolimab. These receptors were taken from an adult with an advanced solid tumor such as melanoma, head and neck, liver or kidney cancer.

V usage is TRBV5-1 and J usage is TRBJ2-5, with D possibly matching TRBD1 (6 bases). The CDR3 sequence is 15 residues long. V was cut by 1 base and J by 0 bases, with 10 bases left in between. Germline V gene lookup returns CDR1 SGHRS and CDR2 YFSETQ. The CDR3 spells CASSLSGGNQETQYF. Written as DNA, the CDR3 is TGCGCCAGCAGCTTGAGTGGGGGCAACCAAGAGACCCAGTACTTC.

In its sample, this clone was seen once. The chain joins TRBV7-8 to TRBJ1-3; tentatively, D is TRBD1 (6 bases). Trimming shortened V by 8 bases and J by 3 bases, and 14 bases separated the two germline ends. Per the germline V gene, CDR1 is SGHVS and CDR2 is FQNEAQ. The CDR3 totals 14 residues. The CDR3 bases are TGTGCCAGCTCAACAGGGAGGGTTGGAAACACCATATATTTT. As protein: CASSTGRVGNTIYF. Together with reference TRBV7-8 and TRBJ1-3, the CDR3 gives the full variable domain: GAGVSQSPRYKVAKRGQDVALRCDPISGHVSLFWYQQALGQGPEFLTYFQNEAQLDKSGLPSDRFFAERPEGSVSTLKIQRTQQEDSAVYLCASSTGRVGNTIYFGEGSWLTVV.

The chain employs TRBV29-1 and TRBJ1-1; possibly TRBD1 for D (5 bases). Germline lookup yields CDR1 SQVTM and CDR2 ANQGSEA. This CDR3 has 17 amino acids. Trimming left V 0 bases short and J 0 bases short, with 17 bases between. DNA of the CDR3: TGCAGCGTTGAAGATTCGGGGACGCAACTCTTGAACACTGAAGCTTTCTTT. It yields the protein CSVEDSGTQLLNTEAFF.

The chain links TRBV6-1 to TRBJ1-1, with D perhaps matching TRBD1 (5 bases). CDR1 and CDR2 from the germline V gene are MNHNS and SASEGT. V was pared by 6 bases and J by 0 bases, with 8 bases between. CDR3 length: 13 residues. Here the CDR3 DNA reads TGTGCCAGCAGGGAGACAGTGAACACTGAAGCTTTCTTT. This translates into CASRETVNTEAFF.

The table lists this clone with a few counts. This rearrangement joins TRBV6-6 to TRBJ2-3; D might be TRBD2 (5 bases). Between the trimmed V and J ends, which lost 0 bases and 3 bases, there was a span of 7 bases. Per the germline V gene, CDR1 is MNHNY and CDR2 is SVGAGI (reference sequence). The CDR3 length is 14 residues. The DNA for the CDR3 is TGTGCCAGCAGTTACTCGAGAGGGACAGATACGCAGTATTTT. Translated: CASSYSRGTDTQYF.

The chain has TRBV27 and TRBJ2-5, with 7 bases fitting TRBD1. The CDR3 is 15 amino acids. V trimming: 6 bases; J trimming: 2 bases; junction bases outside the gene matches: 9. CDR1 is MNHEY and CDR2 is SMNVEV in the germline V gene (reference sequence). CDR3 nucleotides: TGTGCCAGCAGCCAGACAGGGCTTATTCAAGAGACCCAGTACTTC. Translated, it gives CASSQTGLIQETQYF.

J is TRBJ2-1 and V is TRBV7-6; 9 positions agree with TRBD1. The CDR3 loop spans 16 amino acids. The V gene end was trimmed by 2 bases and the J gene end by 4 bases; junction bases not matched to a gene: 6. Germline CDR1 is SGHVS and CDR2 is FNYEAQ. CDR3 sequence reads: CASSLIGQGFYNEQFF. The CDR3 DNA reads TGTGCCAGCAGCTTAATCGGACAGGGGTTTTACAATGAGCAGTTCTTC.

The genes are TRBV6-5 and TRBJ1-1; 9 nucleotides agree with TRBD1. The CDR3 is 16 residues long. The trim removed 2 bases at V and 5 bases at J, leaving 9 bases unmatched. CDR1 and CDR2 from the germline V gene are MNHEY and SVGAGI. CDR3 bases: TGTGCCAGCAGTTACAGGGGACAGGGAATGAGGACTGAAGCTTTCTTT. Translating gives CASSYRGQGMRTEAFF.

This chain links TRBV14 with TRBJ2-7, with TRBD2 identical over 8 bases. Looked up from germline, CDR1 is SGHDN and CDR2 is FVKESK. With 4 bases clipped from V and 12 bases from J, the junction kept 20 bases outside the gene matches. CDR3 length: 16 amino acids. In nucleotides, the CDR3 is TGTGCCAGCAGCCCAGAGGGACTAGTGGATGGTTTTTCGGCGTACTTC. It codes for CASSPEGLVDGFSAYF.

V gene TRBV2 combines with J gene TRBJ1-1; 7 bases are shared with TRBD1. Per germline, CDR1 SNHLY and CDR2 FYNNEI. The junction had 6 bases not matched to a gene; V was cut back by 7 bases and J by 1 base. The CDR3 is 14 residues long. The chain's CDR3 is CASKGQNENTEAFF. Here the CDR3 DNA reads TGTGCCAGCAAGGGACAGAATGAGAACACTGAAGCTTTCTTT. Based on the CDR3 plus reference TRBV2 and TRBJ1-1, the full variable domain is EPEVTQTPSHQVTQMGQEVILRCVPISNHLYFYWYRQILGQKVEFLVSFYNNEISEKSEIFDDQFSVERPDGSNFTLKIRSTKLEDSAMYFCASKGQNENTEAFFGQGTRLTVV.

CDR3 sequence reads: CASSYRLMLSNQPQHF. As DNA, the CDR3 is TGTGCCAGCAGCTACCGACTAATGTTGAGCAATCAGCCCCAGCATTTT. The V gene is TRBV11-3, the J gene TRBJ1-5; D unresolved. Germline V gene sequence: CDR1 SGHNT, CDR2 YENEEA. V was trimmed by 4 bases and J by 1 base, leaving 14 bases between them. This CDR3 has 16 residues.

This clone was counted at least ten times. This chain joins TRBV21-1 and TRBJ2-2; the table's D call, TRBD1, was not checked against the DNA. TRBV21-1 is given as a pseudogene. The CDR3 spans 18 residues. The CDR3 coding sequence is TGTGCCAGCAGCACCCTCCACGACGGGACAGGGGGAACCGGGGAGCTGTTTTTT. It is translated as CASSTLHDGTGGTGELFF.

DNA for the CDR3: TGTGCCAGCAGTTTGGACAGGGCAAGCAATCAGCCCCAGCATTTT. Its protein product is CASSLDRASNQPQHF. V and J are TRBV6-5 and TRBJ1-5; 8 bases agree with TRBD1. The V gene end was trimmed by 4 bases and the J gene end by 1 base; junction bases not matched to a gene: 3. The CDR3 extends over 15 amino acids. CDR1 is MNHEY and CDR2 is SVGAGI in the germline V gene.

The chain joins TRBV2 to TRBJ2-5; TRBD1 aligns across 8 bases. The germline V gene has CDR1 SNHLY and CDR2 FYNNEI. V gave up 7 bases and J gave up 3 bases; unmatched junction bases: 7. The CDR3 runs 14 residues. CDR3 in DNA: TGTGCCAGCAAGACAGGGGTTAATGAAGAGACCCAGTACTTC. This translates into CASKTGVNEETQYF.